The source of this T cell receptor (beta chain) is a study of identical twins. Regarding the study as a whole: Beta out-of-frame sequences showed weaker excess twin sharing. Insertions were fewer in abundant cord blood beta clonotypes, whereas memory repertoires showed none of this pattern.

A universal primer site was added by template switching, and unique molecular identifiers were carried by the cDNA. MiXCR was run by TCRdb on the 5' RACE reads, yielding one entry per CDR3 protein. The profile shows 250,000 to 300,000 distinct CDR3 sequences, over 8.5% of them singletons. This clonotype came up many times. Its antigen remains unknown. The germline gives CDR1 SEHNR, CDR2 FQNEAQ (reference sequence). Trimming pared 3 bases from V and 3 bases from J, leaving 8 bases between. The CDR3 has 14 residues. These data are also associated with another study on yellow fever vaccine responses in identical twins.

The sequence came from a young woman in good health. The sample consisted of CD8+ T cells sorted from blood. The chain is built from TRBV7-9 and TRBJ1-4; D gene uncertain. This chain's CDR3 is CASSLSGSNEKLFF. CDR3 DNA: TGTGCCAGCAGCTTGAGTGGATCTAATGAAAAACTGTTTTTT.